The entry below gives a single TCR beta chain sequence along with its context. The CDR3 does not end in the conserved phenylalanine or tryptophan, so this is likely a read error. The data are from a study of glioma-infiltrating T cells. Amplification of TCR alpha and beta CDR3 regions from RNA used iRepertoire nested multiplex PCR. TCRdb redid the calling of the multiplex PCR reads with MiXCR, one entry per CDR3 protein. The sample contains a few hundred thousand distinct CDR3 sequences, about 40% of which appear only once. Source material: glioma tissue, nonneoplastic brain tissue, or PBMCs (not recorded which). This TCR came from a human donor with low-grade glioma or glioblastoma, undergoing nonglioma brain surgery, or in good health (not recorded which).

The CDR3 here is CATIRDRDFQETQYS. The CDR3 coding sequence is TGTGCCACCATCAGAGATCGCGACTTCCAAGAGACCCAGTACTCC. This chain joins TRBV15 and TRBJ2-5; unclear D gene. The CDR3 extends over 15 amino acids. In germline, CDR1 is LNHNV, CDR2 YYDKDF (reference sequence).